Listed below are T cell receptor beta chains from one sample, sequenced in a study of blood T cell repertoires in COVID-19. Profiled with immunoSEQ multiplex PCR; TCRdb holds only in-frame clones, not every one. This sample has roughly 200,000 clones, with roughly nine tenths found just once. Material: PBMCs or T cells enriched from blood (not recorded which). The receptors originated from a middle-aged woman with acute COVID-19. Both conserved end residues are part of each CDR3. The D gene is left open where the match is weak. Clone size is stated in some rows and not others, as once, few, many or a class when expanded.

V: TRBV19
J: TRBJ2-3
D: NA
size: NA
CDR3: CASSIVGGGADTQYF
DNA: TGTGCCAGTAGTATAGTGGGGGGTGGCGCAGATACGCAGTATTTT

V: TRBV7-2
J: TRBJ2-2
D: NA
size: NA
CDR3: CASSLEGGAGTGELFF
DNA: TGTGCCAGCAGCCTTGAGGGGGGGGCGGGCACCGGGGAGCTGTTTTTT

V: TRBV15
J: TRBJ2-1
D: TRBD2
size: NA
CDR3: CATSNLLAGVYNEQFF
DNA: TGTGCCACCAGCAACTTGCTAGCGGGGGTGTACAATGAGCAGTTCTTC

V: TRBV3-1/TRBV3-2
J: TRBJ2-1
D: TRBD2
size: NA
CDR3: CASSQDRLAGGEQFF
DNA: TGTGCCAGCAGCCAAGATCGACTAGCGGGAGGTGAGCAGTTCTTC

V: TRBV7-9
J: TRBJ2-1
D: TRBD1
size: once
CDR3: CASSRWTGWHNEQFF
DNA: TGTGCCAGCAGCCGATGGACAGGGTGGCACAATGAGCAGTTCTTC

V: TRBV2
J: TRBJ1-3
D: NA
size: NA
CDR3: CASSVQLSSGNTIYF
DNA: TGTGCCAGCAGTGTTCAGTTAAGCTCTGGAAACACCATATATTTT

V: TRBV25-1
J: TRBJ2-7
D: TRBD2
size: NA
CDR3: CASSDPTSVHSYEQYF
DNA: TGTGCCAGCAGTGACCCCACTAGCGTTCATTCCTACGAGCAGTACTTC

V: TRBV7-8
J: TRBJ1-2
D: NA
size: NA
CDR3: CASSLVRGTYGYTF
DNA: TGTGCCAGCAGCTTAGTAAGGGGGACCTATGGCTACACCTTC

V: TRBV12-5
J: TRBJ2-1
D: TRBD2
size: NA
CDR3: CASGALRGGIENEQFF
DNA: TGTGCTAGTGGAGCCCTTCGGGGGGGCATCGAAAATGAGCAGTTCTTC

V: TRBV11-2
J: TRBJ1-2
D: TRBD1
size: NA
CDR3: CASSLEGQGGIYGYTF
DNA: TGTGCCAGCAGCTTAGAGGGACAGGGAGGGATCTATGGCTACACCTTC

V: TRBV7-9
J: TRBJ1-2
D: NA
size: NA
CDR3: CASSSSRGQGYTF
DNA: TGTGCCAGCAGTTCGTCCCGGGGTCAAGGCTACACCTTC

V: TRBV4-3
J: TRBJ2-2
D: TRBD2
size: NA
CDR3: CASSQDPAGGATTGELFF
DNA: TGCGCCAGCAGCCAAGATCCAGCGGGAGGGGCGACCACCGGGGAGCTGTTTTTT

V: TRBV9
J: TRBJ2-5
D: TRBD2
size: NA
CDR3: CASSPSYPGTSGGARQETQYF
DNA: TGTGCCAGCAGCCCTTCTTACCCGGGGACTAGCGGGGGGGCTAGGCAAGAGACCCAGTACTTC

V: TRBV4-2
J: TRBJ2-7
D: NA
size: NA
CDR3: CASSQEVRSYEQYF
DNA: TGTGCCAGCAGCCAAGAAGTGCGCTCCTACGAGCAGTACTTC

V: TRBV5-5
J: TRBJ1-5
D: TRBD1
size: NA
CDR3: CASSQTGGDQPQHF
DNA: TGTGCCAGCAGCCAGACAGGGGGCGATCAGCCCCAGCATTTT

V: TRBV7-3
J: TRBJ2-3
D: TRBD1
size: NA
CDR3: CASSRDRAADTQYF
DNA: TGTGCCAGCAGCCGGGACAGGGCCGCAGATACGCAGTATTTT

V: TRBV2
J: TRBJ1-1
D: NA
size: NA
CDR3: CASRITEGTEAFF
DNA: TGTGCCAGCAGGATTACGGAGGGGACTGAAGCTTTCTTT

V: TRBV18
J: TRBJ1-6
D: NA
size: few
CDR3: CASSRNSGRDSPLHF
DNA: TGTGCCAGCTCACGAAACAGCGGACGCGATTCACCCCTCCACTTT

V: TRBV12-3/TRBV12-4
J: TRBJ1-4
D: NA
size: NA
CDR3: CASSQGGEKLFF
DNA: TGTGCCAGCAGTCAAGGCGGAGAAAAACTGTTTTTT

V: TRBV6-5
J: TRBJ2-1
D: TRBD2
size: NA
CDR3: CASSYAGGLSEQFF
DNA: TGTGCCAGCAGTTACGCGGGGGGGCTGAGTGAGCAGTTCTTC

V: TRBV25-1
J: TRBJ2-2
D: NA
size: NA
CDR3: CASSRTGELFF
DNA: TGTGCCAGCAGCCGCACCGGGGAGCTGTTTTTT

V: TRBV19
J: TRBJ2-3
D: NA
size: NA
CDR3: CASSTRYTQYF
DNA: TGTGCCAGTAGTACGCGGTATACGCAGTATTTT

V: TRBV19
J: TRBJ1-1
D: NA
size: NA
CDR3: CASSSRVEAFF
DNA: TGTGCCAGTAGTAGCCGAGTAGAAGCTTTCTTT

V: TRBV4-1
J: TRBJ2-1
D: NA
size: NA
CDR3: CASSQVANEQFF
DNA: TGCGCCAGCAGCCAAGTGGCCAATGAGCAGTTCTTC

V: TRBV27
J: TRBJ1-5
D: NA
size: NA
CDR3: CASSSAGNQPQHF
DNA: TGTGCCAGCTCAAGTGCAGGTAATCAGCCCCAGCATTTT

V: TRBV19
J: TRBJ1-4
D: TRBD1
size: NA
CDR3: CASSWDRPNEKLFF
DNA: TGTGCCAGTAGTTGGGACAGGCCGAATGAAAAACTGTTTTTT

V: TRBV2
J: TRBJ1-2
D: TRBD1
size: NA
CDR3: CASRARTGPNYGYTF
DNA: TGTGCCAGCAGGGCTAGGACAGGGCCTAACTATGGCTACACCTTC

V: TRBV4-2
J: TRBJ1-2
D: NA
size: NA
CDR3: CASSQGRGPNYGYTF
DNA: TGTGCCAGCAGCCAAGGCAGGGGACCGAACTATGGCTACACCTTC

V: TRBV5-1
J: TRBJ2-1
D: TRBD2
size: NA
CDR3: CASSPAGGQYNEQFF
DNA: TGCGCCAGCAGCCCAGCGGGGGGGCAATACAATGAGCAGTTCTTC

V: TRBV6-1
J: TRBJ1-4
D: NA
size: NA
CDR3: CASSENRAEKLFF
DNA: TGTGCCAGCAGTGAAAACAGGGCTGAAAAACTGTTTTTT

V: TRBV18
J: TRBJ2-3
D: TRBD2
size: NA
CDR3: CASQAKGLAGGPDTQYF
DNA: TGTGCCAGCCAGGCGAAGGGGCTAGCGGGAGGGCCAGATACGCAGTATTTT